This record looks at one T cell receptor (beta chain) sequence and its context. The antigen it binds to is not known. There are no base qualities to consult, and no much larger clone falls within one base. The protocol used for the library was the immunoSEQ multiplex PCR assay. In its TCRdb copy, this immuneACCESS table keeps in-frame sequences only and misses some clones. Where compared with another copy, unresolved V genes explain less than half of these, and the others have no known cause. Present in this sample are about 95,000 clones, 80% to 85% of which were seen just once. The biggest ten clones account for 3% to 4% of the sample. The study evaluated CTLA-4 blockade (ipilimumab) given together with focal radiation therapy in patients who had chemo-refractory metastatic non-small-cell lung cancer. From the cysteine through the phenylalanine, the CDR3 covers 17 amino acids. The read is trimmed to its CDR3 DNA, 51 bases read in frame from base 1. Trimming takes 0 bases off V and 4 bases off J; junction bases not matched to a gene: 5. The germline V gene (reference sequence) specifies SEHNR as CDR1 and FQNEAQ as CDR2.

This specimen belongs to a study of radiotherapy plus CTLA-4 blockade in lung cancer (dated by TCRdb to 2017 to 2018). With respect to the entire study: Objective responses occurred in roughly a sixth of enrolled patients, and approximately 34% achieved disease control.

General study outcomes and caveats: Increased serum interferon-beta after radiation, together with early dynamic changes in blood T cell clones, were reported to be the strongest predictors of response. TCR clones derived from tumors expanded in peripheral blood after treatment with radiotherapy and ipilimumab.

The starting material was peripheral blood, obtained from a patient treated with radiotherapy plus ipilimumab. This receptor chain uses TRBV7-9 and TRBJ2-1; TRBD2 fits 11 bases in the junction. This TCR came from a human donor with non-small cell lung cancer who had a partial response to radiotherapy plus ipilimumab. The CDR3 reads CASSLAGLAGGYNEQFF. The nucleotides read TGTGCCAGCAGCTTAGCGGGGCTAGCGGGAGGTTACAATGAGCAGTTCTTC.